This T cell receptor (beta chain) is from a study of T-cell memory formation after mild COVID-19 (dated by TCRdb to the early 2020s). Study-level background: TCR sequence clusters from the two donors were largely donor specific. Longitudinal TCRalpha and TCRbeta repertoire sequencing tracked T-cell clones expanding and contracting after mild COVID-19 in a couple of donors. Two young, previously healthy adult volunteers, one female and one male, were included in the cohort.

This clonotype has only a few counts. What this receptor recognizes is not known. Base qualities are not provided; no much larger clone lies one nucleotide away. Sequenced on an Illumina NovaSeq 6000. TCRalpha and TCRbeta cDNA libraries were constructed by 5'RACE with constant-segment primers, with sample barcodes and unique molecular identifiers being introduced. RNA was extracted from every sample with Trizol reagent. Amplification of the libraries took two PCR steps, and the second step added a second sample barcode plus Illumina TruSeq adapters. Sequencing of libraries was performed on an Illumina NovaSeq with 2 x 150 bp paired-end reads. Under the source paper's analysis protocol: Demultiplexing of reads and collapsing into UMI-guided consensus sequences were performed with migec v1.2.7. Using mixcr v2.1.11, the UMI consensuses were aligned to TRA and TRB V and J templates and assembled into clonotypes. A clonotype was counted as expanded or contracted only if both edgeR and NoisET called the change significant, with noise models trained on biological replicates. edgeR calls used a false discovery rate-adjusted p below 0.01 and a log2 fold-change threshold of 1. As an exploratory analysis of dynamics, max-normalized trajectories of the 1000 most abundant clonotypes were examined by PCA with hierarchical clustering. Separately sequenced CD4+ and CD8+ repertoires were used to assign the CD4 or CD8 phenotype of responding clones. TCRdb's own reprocessing of the public reads used fastp at Q25 and MiXCR and kept productive beta chains. Each CDR3 protein appears once, grouped with its most common genes and DNA. In this record, the V and J calls reflect TCRdb's handling and not the investigators' own analysis. This sample comprises approximately 290,000 distinct CDR3 sequences, roughly 21% of them detected only once. Under 25% of the sample is held by the ten biggest clonotypes.

CDR1 and CDR2 (DFQATT, SNEGSKA) derive from the germline V gene (reference sequence). Counted from cysteine to phenylalanine, this CDR3 has 12 amino acids. Only the CDR3 part of the read is kept: 36 bases, read in frame from the first base. A distance of 12 bases separates the germline ends of V and J, which lose 6 bases and 4 bases respectively. Ficoll-Paque density gradient centrifugation was the method used to isolate PBMCs. Overall results and qualifications from the work: Contracting CD4+ clones were located mainly in the CM and EM memory subsets, whereas CD8+ clones were found to be enriched in EMRA. SARS-CoV-2 specificity was not confirmed for the second-wave clones peaking on day 37. The study included only a couple of mild cases, and larger cohorts that include severe cases with pre-infection samples were judged to be necessary. Some responding clones were detected in pre-infection memory, which suggested that pre-existing cross-reactive memory T cells had joined the SARS-CoV-2 response. Clones that contracted from day 15 to 85 showed balanced CD4/CD8 phenotypes, whereas a second wave of clones that expanded from day 15 to 37 leaned towards CD4+.

The receptor's source is a man between 18 and 35 years old who had mild COVID-19 (a few samples of this study predate the infection). The sample titles of this study are shuffled in the database, so cell type and time point are left out; the donor was told from shared clones. This chain is built from TRBV20-1 and TRBJ1-2; D gene: possibly TRBD1, on 6 matching bases. The sample taken for sequencing was PBMCs or a T cell subset sorted from them (not recorded which). The DNA sequence is as follows: TGCAGTGCCCCGACAGGATTCTATGGCTACACCTTC. Its protein reads: CSAPTGFYGYTF.